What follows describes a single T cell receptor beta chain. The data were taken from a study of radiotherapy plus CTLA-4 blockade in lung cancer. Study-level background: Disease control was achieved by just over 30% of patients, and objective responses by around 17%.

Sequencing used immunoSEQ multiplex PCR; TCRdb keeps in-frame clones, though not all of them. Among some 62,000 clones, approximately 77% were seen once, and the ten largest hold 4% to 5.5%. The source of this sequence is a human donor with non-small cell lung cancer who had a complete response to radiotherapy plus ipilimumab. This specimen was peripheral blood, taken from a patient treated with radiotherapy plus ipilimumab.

CDR3 in amino acids: CASSTSGTPNSGNTIYF. CDR3 DNA sequence: TGTGCCAGCAGCACCTCCGGGACACCTAACTCTGGAAACACCATATATTTT. The rearrangement links TRBV21-1 to TRBJ1-3; TRBD1, the table's D call, was not compared with the DNA. TRBV21-1 has pseudogene status. The CDR3 is 17 residues long.